This T cell receptor (beta chain) was captured in a study of CD8 T cells in Susac syndrome. CDR1 SEHNR and CDR2 FQNEAQ come from the germline V gene (reference sequence). Trimming left V 1 base short and J 10 bases short, with 1 base between. The CDR3 covers 10 residues. RNA amounts of 0.5 to 1 ug underwent reverse transcription with random hexamers. TCR beta CDR3 was amplified by immunoSEQ multiplex PCR. This amplification extended across 54 Vbeta and 13 Jbeta segments. TCRdb independently ran MiXCR on the immunoSEQ multiplex PCR reads; one entry per CDR3 protein. The data hold about 400,000 distinct CDR3 sequences, with roughly 85% observed a single time. Sequencing of TCR beta was performed on blood CD8+ T cells and on blood CD4+ T cells. Relapsing-remitting disease, either stable or active, was present in the multiple sclerosis controls, who were treatment-naive patients. In contrast to the negatively isolated CD8+ and CD4+ T cells, TEMRA cells were FACS-enriched.

The receptor was derived from a human donor with multiple sclerosis. This chain connects TRBV7-9 to TRBJ2-2, with D hard to call. Sequences were obtained from CD8+ T cells from PBMCs. The CDR3 region is CASSLEELFF. CDR3 in DNA: TGTGCCAGCAGCTTAGAGGAGCTGTTTTTT.